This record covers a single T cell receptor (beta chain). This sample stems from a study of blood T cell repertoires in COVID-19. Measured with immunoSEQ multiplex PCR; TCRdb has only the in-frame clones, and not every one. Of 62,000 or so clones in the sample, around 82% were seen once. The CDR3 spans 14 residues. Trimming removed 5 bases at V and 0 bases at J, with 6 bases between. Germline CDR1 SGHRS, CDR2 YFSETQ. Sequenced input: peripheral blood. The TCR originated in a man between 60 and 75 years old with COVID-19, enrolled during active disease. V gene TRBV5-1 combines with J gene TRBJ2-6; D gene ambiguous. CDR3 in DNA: TGCGCCAGCAGGGCGGACTCTGGGGCCAACGTCCTGACTTTC. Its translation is CASRADSGANVLTF. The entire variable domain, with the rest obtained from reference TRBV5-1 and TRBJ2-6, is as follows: KAGVTQTPRYLIKTRGQQVTLSCSPISGHRSVSWYQQTPGQGLQFLFEYFSETQRNKGNFPGRFSGRQFSNSRSEMNVSTLELGDSALYLCASRADSGANVLTFGAGSRLTVL.